This TCR beta chain came from a study of patients and donors after allogeneic stem cell transplantation. Germline assignment: CDR1 MNHEY and CDR2 SMNVEV (reference sequence). CDR3 length: 14 residues. V was cut by 1 base and J by 7 bases, with 14 bases left in between. This clonotype was picked up a small number of times. TCRdb re-called the RT-PCR reads with MiXCR, one entry per CDR3 protein. The top ten clones hold around 6.8% of a sample with hundreds of thousands of distinct CDR3 sequences, 16% of them seen once. The chain recombines TRBV27 with TRBJ2-7; D is unclear. Sequencing was performed on blood, either unsorted or a sorted T cell fraction (not recorded which). This clonotype was obtained from a human donor who was either an allogeneic HSCT recipient or a stem cell or donor lymphocyte infusion donor (not recorded which). It is not recorded whose cells these are; they may come from a transplant donor. CDR3 loop: CASSLFMGSDEQYF. In nucleotides, the CDR3 is TGTGCCAGCAGTTTATTTATGGGGTCGGATGAGCAGTACTTC.